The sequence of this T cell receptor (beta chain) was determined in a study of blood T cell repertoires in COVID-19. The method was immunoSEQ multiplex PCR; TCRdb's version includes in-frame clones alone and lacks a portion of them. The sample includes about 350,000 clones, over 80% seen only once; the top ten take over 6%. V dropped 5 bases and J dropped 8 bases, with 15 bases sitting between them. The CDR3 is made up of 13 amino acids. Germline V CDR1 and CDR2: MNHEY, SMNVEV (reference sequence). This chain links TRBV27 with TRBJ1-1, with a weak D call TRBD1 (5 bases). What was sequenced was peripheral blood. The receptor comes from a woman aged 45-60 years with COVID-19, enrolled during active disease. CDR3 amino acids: CASSIPGLGEAFF. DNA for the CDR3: TGTGCCAGCAGTATACCAGGGCTCGGAGAAGCTTTCTTT.